This is a list of T cell receptor beta chains from one sample in a study of blood T cell repertoires in COVID-19. The repertoire was sequenced with immunoSEQ multiplex PCR; TCRdb's copy has only in-frame clones and lacks some. The sample contains about 220,000 clones, about nine tenths of which appear only once. Source material: PBMCs or T cells enriched from blood (not recorded which). All receptors come from a woman aged 30 to 39 who had recovered from COVID-19. The CDR3 runs from the conserved cysteine through the conserved F or W. The D gene is left open where the match is weak. Clone size appears in some rows only: once, few, many, or a class for an expanded clone.

TRBV6-6	TRBJ1-4	-	-	CASSYERRGEKLFF	TGTGCCAGCAGTTATGAGCGGAGGGGTGAAAAACTGTTTTTT
TRBV2	TRBJ1-6	many	-	CASSERRGAEFSPLHF	TGTGCCAGCAGTGAACGGCGGGGGGCCGAATTCTCACCCCTCCACTTT
TRBV15	TRBJ2-7	-	-	CATSRGGDSYEQYF	TGTGCCACCAGCAGAGGGGGAGACTCCTACGAGCAGTACTTC
TRBV9	TRBJ2-2	few	-	CASSPRGNTGELFF	TGTGCCAGCAGCCCCAGGGGAAACACCGGGGAGCTGTTTTTT
TRBV7-9	TRBJ2-3	once	-	CASSGGANTDTQYF	TGTGCCAGCAGCGGGGGGGCGAACACAGATACGCAGTATTTT
TRBV7-2	TRBJ2-5	-	TRBD2	CASSAAGGPETQYF	TGTGCCAGCAGCGCCGCGGGGGGGCCTGAGACCCAGTACTTC
TRBV7-9	TRBJ2-5	-	TRBD1	CASSSTGEETQYF	TGTGCCAGCAGCTCTACAGGGGAAGAGACCCAGTACTTC
TRBV5-4	TRBJ1-1	-	-	CASSPSNMNTEAFF	TGTGCCAGCAGCCCCTCCAACATGAACACTGAAGCTTTCTTT
TRBV19	TRBJ1-6	once	TRBD1	CASTKGTVNSPLHF	TGTGCCAGTACCAAGGGGACAGTGAATTCACCCCTCCACTTT
TRBV29-1	TRBJ2-4	-	TRBD2	CSVDPGRDIQYF	TGCAGCGTTGATCCCGGGAGGGACATTCAGTACTTC
TRBV15	TRBJ2-3	-	TRBD2	CATCIRDYTDTQYF	TGTGCCACCTGTATCCGGGACTACACAGATACGCAGTATTTT
TRBV4-3	TRBJ1-1	few	-	CASRLRVNTEAFF	TGCGCCAGCAGACTCAGGGTGAACACTGAAGCTTTCTTT